This TCR beta chain was retrieved from a study of T-cell memory formation after mild COVID-19. Study information: Largely, TCR clusters stayed within a single donor.

TCRdb re-called the 5' RACE reads with MiXCR, one entry per CDR3 protein. The sample contains 380,000 or so distinct CDR3 sequences, 12% to 15% of which appear only once. A note on this clonotype: The antigen remains unidentified. At one end, the junction sequence differs from germline, possibly due to a read error.

Whole-study findings and limits: The finding that pre-infection memory included some responding clones suggested that cross-reactive memory joined. Contracting CD4+ clones lay largely in CM and EM, with CD8+ ones residing in EMRA. A balance of CD4 and CD8 characterized clones contracting day 15 to 85, whereas later expanders leaned CD4+.

This CDR3 comprises 14 residues. The specimen sequenced was PBMCs or a T cell subset sorted from them (not recorded which). The V call is TRBV12-3 or TRBV12-4, the J call TRBJ2-2; D might be TRBD1 or TRBD2, each matching 5 bases. The sequence derives from a man younger than 30 who had mild COVID-19 (a few samples of this study predate the infection). Cell type and time point are not known. The CDR3 protein is CASGASSEAGDLFF. Written as DNA, the CDR3 is TGTGCCAGCGGAGCCTCCAGCGAGGCCGGGGACCTGTTTTTT.